This T cell receptor (beta chain) was captured by sequencing in a study of blood T cell repertoires in COVID-19. Study background: The United States, Italy and Spain supplied acute and convalescent COVID-19 samples. PBMCs, B-cell-depleted T cells, or T cells were the source of the cDNA or gDNA that made up the material.

The table came from immunoSEQ multiplex PCR; TCRdb's copy has only in-frame clones and leaves some out. The table has over 200,000 clones, approximately 86% seen once. The sequenced sample was peripheral blood. The sequence was obtained from a woman aged 25 to 39 who had recovered from COVID-19.

This chain's CDR3 is CSVEGYRGGPQHF. The CDR3 nucleotides are TGCAGCGTTGAAGGTTATCGGGGGGGGCCCCAGCATTTT. The rearrangement uses TRBV29-1 and TRBJ1-5, with D possibly matching TRBD1 (5 bases). The CDR3 loop spans 13 amino acids. The germline V and J ends were trimmed by 1 base and 9 bases, with 13 bases remaining between them. The germline CDR1 and CDR2 sequences are SQVTM and ANQGSEA.